This TCR beta chain stems from a study of blood T cell repertoires in COVID-19. Study background: Samples taken during acute and convalescent COVID-19 were collected in the United States, Italy and Spain. PBMCs, B-cell-depleted T cells, or T cells were the source of the cDNA or gDNA that made up the material.

In the source study's methods: Scientists estimated how many nucleated cells there were by amplifying reference gene primers. The table came from immunoSEQ multiplex PCR; TCRdb's copy has only in-frame clones and leaves some out. Clonal size and the V and J genes are those of that table, whereas D and trimming came from the DNA. The table lists about 230,000 clones, around 83% of them singletons. The ends lost 2 bases at V and 8 bases at J; junction bases unmatched: 9. Germline-derived CDR1 and CDR2 are SGHNT and YYREEE (reference sequence). CDR3 length: 15 amino acids. Material: peripheral blood. The receptor was isolated from a woman in her thirties or forties who had recovered from COVID-19. The chain has TRBV5-4 and TRBJ2-1; 8 positions match TRBD2. CDR3 DNA sequence: TGTGCCAGCAGCTTAACGGGGGGGCCTATTTATGAGCAGTTCTTC. As protein: CASSLTGGPIYEQFF.